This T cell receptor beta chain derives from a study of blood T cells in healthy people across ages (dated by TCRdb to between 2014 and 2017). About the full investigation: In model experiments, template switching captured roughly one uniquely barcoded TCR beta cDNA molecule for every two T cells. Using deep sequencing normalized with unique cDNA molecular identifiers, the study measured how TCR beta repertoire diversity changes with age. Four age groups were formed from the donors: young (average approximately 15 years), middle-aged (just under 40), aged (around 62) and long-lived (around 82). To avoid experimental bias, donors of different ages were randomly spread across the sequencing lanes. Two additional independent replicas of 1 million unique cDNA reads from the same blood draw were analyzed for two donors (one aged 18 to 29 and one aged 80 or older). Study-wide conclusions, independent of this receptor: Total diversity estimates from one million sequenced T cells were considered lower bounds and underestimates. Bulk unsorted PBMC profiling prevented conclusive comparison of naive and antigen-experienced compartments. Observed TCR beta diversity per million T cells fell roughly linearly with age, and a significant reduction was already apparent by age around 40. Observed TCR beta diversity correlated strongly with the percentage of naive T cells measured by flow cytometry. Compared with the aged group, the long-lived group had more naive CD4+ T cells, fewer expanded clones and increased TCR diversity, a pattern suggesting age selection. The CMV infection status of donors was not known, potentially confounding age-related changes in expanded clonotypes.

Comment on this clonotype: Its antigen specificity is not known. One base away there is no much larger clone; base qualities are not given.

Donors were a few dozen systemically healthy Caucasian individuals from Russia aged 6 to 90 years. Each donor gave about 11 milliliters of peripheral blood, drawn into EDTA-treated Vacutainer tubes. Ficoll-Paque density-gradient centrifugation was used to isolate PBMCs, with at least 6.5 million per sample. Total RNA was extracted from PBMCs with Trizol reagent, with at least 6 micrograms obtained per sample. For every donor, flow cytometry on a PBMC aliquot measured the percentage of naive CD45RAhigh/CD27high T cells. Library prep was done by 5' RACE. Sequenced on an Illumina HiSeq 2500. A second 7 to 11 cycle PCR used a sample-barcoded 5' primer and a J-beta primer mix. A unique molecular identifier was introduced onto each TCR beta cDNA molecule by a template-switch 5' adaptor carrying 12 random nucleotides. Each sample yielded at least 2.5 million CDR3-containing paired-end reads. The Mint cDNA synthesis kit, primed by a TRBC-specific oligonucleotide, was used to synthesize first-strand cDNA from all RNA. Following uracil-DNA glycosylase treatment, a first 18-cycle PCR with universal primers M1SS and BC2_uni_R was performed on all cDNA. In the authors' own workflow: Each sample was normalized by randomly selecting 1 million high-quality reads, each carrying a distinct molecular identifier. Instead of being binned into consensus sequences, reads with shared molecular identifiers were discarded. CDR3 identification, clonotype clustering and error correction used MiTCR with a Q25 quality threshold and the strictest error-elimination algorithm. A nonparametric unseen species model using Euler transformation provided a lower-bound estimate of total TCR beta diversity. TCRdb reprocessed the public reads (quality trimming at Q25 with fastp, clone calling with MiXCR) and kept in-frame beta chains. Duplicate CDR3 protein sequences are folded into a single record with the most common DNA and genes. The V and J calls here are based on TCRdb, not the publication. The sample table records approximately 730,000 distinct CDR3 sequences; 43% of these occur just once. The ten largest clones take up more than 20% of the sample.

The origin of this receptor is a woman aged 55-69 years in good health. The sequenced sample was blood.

This receptor carries the CDR3 CASSYSQRGTYEQYF. The nucleotides read TGTGCCAGCAGTTACTCCCAGCGGGGGACCTACGAGCAGTACTTC. The chain links TRBV6-5 with TRBJ2-7; TRBD2 fits 8 bases in the junction. CDR1 and CDR2 were assigned from the germline V gene as MNHEY and SVGAGI. There are 15 amino acids in the CDR3, from cysteine to phenylalanine inclusive. Here the CDR3 DNA is all that survives: 45 bases in frame from base 1. V is pruned by 0 bases and J by 2 bases, leaving 3 bases of the junction without a gene match.